These 9 T cell receptor beta chains originate from one sample sequenced in a study of T cell responses to AZD1222 COVID-19 vaccine. Here immunoSEQ multiplex PCR was the method, and the copy in TCRdb shows in-frame clones only, minus some. The table shows about 110,000 clones, with 65% to 85% occurring only once. Sequencing used peripheral blood, obtained on day 0 of AZD1222 vaccination. The source is an adult in good health.

The V gene is TRBV6-5, the J gene TRBJ1-4; D unclear. Trimming took 6 bases from V and 0 from J, leaving 8 bases between them. This CDR3 spans 14 amino acids. Germline CDR1 and CDR2: MNHEY and SVGAGI. The CDR3 loop reads CASRDLATNEKLFF. In nucleotides, the CDR3 is TGTGCCAGCAGGGACCTTGCAACTAATGAAAAACTGTTTTTT.

The chain recombines TRBV5-4 with TRBJ1-2; TRBD1 matches 12 bases. V shed 3 bases, J shed 7 bases, and the junction held 7 bases outside the gene matches. The CDR3 length is 15 residues. The V gene's germline CDR1 is SGHNT and CDR2 YYREEE (reference sequence). As DNA, the CDR3 is TGTGCCAGCAGCTCCGGGACAGGGGGCCCTCGTGGCTACACCTTC. Its protein product is CASSSGTGGPRGYTF.

The CDR3 loop reads CASSPGDVINTIYF. CDR3 DNA: TGTGCCAGCAGCCCCGGGGACGTCATAAACACCATATATTTT. The chain joins TRBV7-9 to TRBJ1-3; TRBD1 might be the D (5 bases). The ends were cut back, 5 bases at V and 6 bases at J, with 14 bases in the middle. The CDR3 consists of 14 residues. Germline CDR1 is SEHNR and CDR2 is FQNEAQ (reference sequence).

The chain carries TRBV10-2 and TRBJ2-2; D perhaps matches TRBD2 (6 bases). Per the germline V gene, CDR1 is WSHSY and CDR2 is SAAADI. The CDR3 has 15 residues. V dropped 6 bases and J dropped 0 bases, with 11 bases sitting between them. The CDR3 sequence: CASSAGTSNTGELFF. The CDR3 coding sequence is TGCGCCAGCAGCGCCGGGACTTCGAACACCGGGGAGCTGTTTTTT.

V and J are TRBV21-1 and TRBJ1-4; the tabulated D call, TRBD1, remains unverified against the DNA. TRBV21-1 is a pseudogene segment. The CDR3 covers 16 residues. The CDR3 nucleotides are TGTGCCAGCAGCAAAGTGAATGGGGCTGATAATGAAAAACTGTTTTTT. Its translation: CASSKVNGADNEKLFF.

The V gene is TRBV7-2, the J gene TRBJ1-2, with a possible D match to TRBD1 (6 bases). V lost 4 bases, J lost 4 bases, and 22 bases lay in between. The CDR3 length is 17 residues. Germline V gene sequence: CDR1 SGHTA, CDR2 FQGNSA. CDR3 sequence reads: CASSSTTTGRWGYGYTF. Written as DNA, the CDR3 is TGTGCCAGCAGCTCAACCACCACAGGGCGGTGGGGCTATGGCTACACCTTC.

The chain has TRBV19 and TRBJ2-7, with 11 bases lining up with TRBD1. The CDR3 spans 15 residues. Germline V gene lookup returns CDR1 LNHDA and CDR2 SQIVND (reference sequence). V was clipped by 5 bases and J by 6 bases; unmatched bases: 9. The CDR3 sequence is CASSRSGTGGREQYF. CDR3 sequence (DNA): TGTGCCAGTAGTCGTTCCGGGACAGGGGGACGCGAGCAGTACTTC.

The chain recombines TRBV2 with TRBJ1-5; tentative D call: TRBD1 (5 bases). The CDR3 spans 13 residues. CDR1 and CDR2 (germline): SNHLY, FYNNEI. The V and J ends lost 8 bases and 3 bases respectively, with 11 bases between them. The chain's CDR3 is CASRGWYNQPQHF. In nucleotides, the CDR3 is TGTGCCAGCCGGGGGTGGTACAATCAGCCCCAGCATTTT. The variable domain in full, completed from reference TRBV2 and TRBJ1-5, reads EPEVTQTPSHQVTQMGQEVILRCVPISNHLYFYWYRQILGQKVEFLVSFYNNEISEKSEIFDDQFSVERPDGSNFTLKIRSTKLEDSAMYFCASRGWYNQPQHFGDGTRLSIL.

This chain joins TRBV5-1 and TRBJ1-1; TRBD1 matches at 7 bases. The CDR3 length is 17 residues. V dropped 0 bases and J dropped 1; count of bases not matched to a gene: 9. The V gene's germline CDR1 is SGHRS and CDR2 YFSETQ. CDR3 sequence (DNA): TGCGCCAGCAGCTTGGTCTTACAGGGGAAACCGAACACTGAAGCTTTCTTT. This gives the protein CASSLVLQGKPNTEAFF.